This entry lists 27 T cell receptor beta chains sequenced from one sample in a study of graft-versus-host responses after intestinal transplantation. Approximately 200,000 CFSE-labeled responder cells were plated with approximately 200,000 irradiated, violet-dye-labeled stimulator cells. The table came from immunoSEQ multiplex PCR; TCRdb's copy has only in-frame clones and leaves some out. The table records 8,500 to 11,000 clones, around a third of them present only once. The source material was alloreactive CD8+ T cells from a mixed lymphocyte reaction culture, sampled before intestinal transplant. Documented subset: CFSE-low proliferating T cells sorted from roughly six-day pre-transplant mixed lymphocyte reaction (GvH or HvG direction). Receptor source: a human patient who received an intestinal transplant.

This clone qualifies as medium-sized (0.01 to 0.1%). V and J are TRBV7-9 and TRBJ1-6, with D possibly TRBD1 on 5 matching bases. The CDR3 spans 14 residues. Between the trimmed V and J ends, which lost 5 bases and 6 bases, there was a span of 11 bases. Germline CDR1 reads SEHNR; CDR2 reads FQNEAQ (reference sequence). CDR3 protein: CASSPVQGNSPLHF. The CDR3 DNA reads as TGTGCCAGCAGCCCCGTTCAGGGTAATTCACCCCTCCACTTT.

The rearrangement links TRBV5-5 to TRBJ1-1; TRBD1 matches at 9 bases. The CDR3 is made up of 15 amino acids. Germline trimming cut 3 bases from V and 6 bases from J; bases unmatched to any gene: 9. CDR1 is SGHKS and CDR2 is YYEKEE in the germline V gene (reference sequence). CDR3 loop: CASSSGTGFIPEAFF. In DNA form, the CDR3 reads TGTGCCAGCAGCTCCGGGACAGGGTTTATACCTGAAGCTTTCTTT.

The chain is built from TRBV2 and TRBJ2-2, with TRBD2 matching 11 bases. The V segment lost 4 bases and the J segment 7 bases; nucleotides outside the gene matches: 5. From germline, CDR1 is SNHLY and CDR2 FYNNEI. The CDR3 is 15 residues long. The CDR3 bases are TGTGCCAGCAGTGCTAGCGGGGGGTCCCTCGGGGAGCTGTTTTTT. This encodes CASSASGGSLGELFF.

J is TRBJ2-1 and V is TRBV7-6; 7 bases fit TRBD2. Germline loops: CDR1 SGHVS, CDR2 FNYEAQ. CDR3 length: 15 amino acids. V was clipped by 5 bases and J by 0 bases; unmatched bases: 4. CDR3 sequence: CASSGERDSYNEQFF. CDR3 DNA sequence: TGTGCCAGCAGCGGCGAGCGGGACTCCTACAATGAGCAGTTCTTC. The full variable domain, rest sourced from reference TRBV7-6 and TRBJ2-1, is GAGVSQSPRYKVTKRGQDVALRCDPISGHVSLYWYRQALGQGPEFLTYFNYEAQQDKSGLPNDRFSAERPEGSISTLTIQRTEQRDSAMYRCASSGERDSYNEQFFGPGTRLTVL.

CDR3 amino acids: CATSIPSRGPVEKLFF. DNA for the CDR3: TGTGCCACCAGCATCCCCTCCAGGGGGCCTGTTGAAAAACTGTTTTTT. The chain recombines TRBV15 with TRBJ1-4, with 8 bases matching TRBD1. Trimming cost V 4 bases and J 7 bases; bases outside gene matches: 11. The germline CDR1 and CDR2 sequences are LNHNV and YYDKDF (reference sequence). The CDR3 has 16 residues.

CDR3 amino acids: CASSPWGWTDNEQFF. For the CDR3, the DNA is TGCGCCAGCAGCCCTTGGGGGTGGACAGATAATGAGCAGTTCTTC. This sequence joins TRBV5-1 and TRBJ2-1, with a possible D match to TRBD1 (6 bases). This CDR3 has 15 residues. V gave up 4 bases and J gave up 7 bases, with 18 bases separating them. CDR1 is SGHRS and CDR2 is YFSETQ in the germline V gene.

Comments on this clone: At one end, the junction sequence differs from germline, possibly due to a read error. The V call is TRBV7-7, the J call TRBJ1-2; TRBD1 might be the D (5 bases). CDR1 and CDR2 from the germline V gene are SSHAT and FNYEAQ (reference sequence). The CDR3 extends over 18 amino acids. CDR3 residues: CASSLETKGLRRSDGYTF. In DNA, the CDR3 is TGTGCTAGCAGCTTAGAGACCAAGGGGCTGAGACGATCTGATGGCTACACCTTC.

The gene calls are TRBV11-2 and TRBJ2-7; no definite D call. The CDR3 loop spans 13 amino acids. Trimming took 0 bases from V and 3 from J, leaving 6 bases between them. CDR1 and CDR2 (germline): SGHAT, FQNNGV. The CDR3 sequence is CASSLDASYEQYF. Written as DNA, the CDR3 is TGTGCCAGCAGCTTAGACGCCAGCTACGAGCAGTACTTC.

This clone was seen once. At one of its ends the junction is not consistent with the germline gene, which may arise from a read error. The same CDR3 can be traced to other DNA sequences in this sample. This rearrangement joins TRBV5-1 to TRBJ1-5; D is possibly TRBD1 (5 bases). CDR1 and CDR2 (germline): SGHRS, YFSETQ. The length of the CDR3 is 14 residues. The CDR3 spells CASSRRQSNQPQHF. The CDR3 DNA reads TGCGCCAGCAGCCGCCGACAGAGCAATCAGCCCCAGCACTTT.

This sequence joins TRBV4-2 and TRBJ2-3; D is possibly TRBD2 (7 bases). Trimming left V 1 base short and J 2 bases short, with 13 bases between. Germline V CDR1 and CDR2: LGHNA, YNFKEQ. The CDR3 length is 16 residues. CDR3 sequence (DNA): TGTGCCAGCAGCCAAGTGGGAGGGGGGGCCACAGATACGCAGTATTTT. Its translation is CASSQVGGGATDTQYF.

The chain joins TRBV9 to TRBJ1-3; 7 bases are shared with TRBD1. The trim removed 0 bases at V and 0 bases at J, leaving 0 bases unmatched. The CDR3 is 15 amino acids. CDR1 SGDLS and CDR2 YYNGEE come from the germline V gene. CDR3 residues: CASSVGTGSGNTIYF. The CDR3 region has the DNA TGTGCCAGCAGCGTAGGGACAGGCTCTGGAAACACCATATATTTT.

V gene TRBV27 combines with J gene TRBJ1-5; 7 bases are a match to TRBD1. The CDR3 runs to 16 residues. Per the germline V gene, CDR1 is MNHEY and CDR2 is SMNVEV (reference sequence). V lost 5 bases and J lost 7; bases outside the gene matches: 14. The CDR3 region is CASSPDPEGAGQPQHF. The CDR3 DNA sequence: TGTGCCAGCAGTCCCGACCCGGAGGGGGCGGGACAGCCCCAGCATTTT.

The table lists this clone with a few counts. The chain employs TRBV6-1 and TRBJ1-1; TRBD1 is a possible D gene (5 bases). In germline, CDR1 is MNHNS, CDR2 SASEGT. Trimming removed 6 bases from V and 4 bases from J, with 9 bases in between. The CDR3 loop spans 12 amino acids. This chain's CDR3 is CASRQGGTEAFF. The DNA of the CDR3 is TGTGCCAGCAGGCAGGGTGGCACTGAAGCTTTCTTT.

This clone is judged medium-sized. The chain carries TRBV19 and TRBJ2-7, with D unresolved. V was cut by 5 bases and J by 7 bases, with 15 bases left in between. The length of the CDR3 is 13 residues. Germline lookup yields CDR1 LNHDA and CDR2 SQIVND (reference sequence). The CDR3: CASSLGPAREQYF. In DNA, the CDR3 is TGTGCCAGTAGTTTAGGACCGGCTAGGGAGCAGTACTTC.

As to this clone: Additional DNA sequences in this sample encode the identical CDR3. The chain recombines TRBV29-1 with TRBJ2-5; 8 bases match TRBD1. The CDR3 covers 14 residues. The germline gives CDR1 SQVTM, CDR2 ANQGSEA. V lost 3 bases, J lost 5 bases, and 8 bases stayed unmatched. CDR3 in DNA: TGCAGCGTTGAGTCCGGACAGGGAATGGAGACCCAGTACTTC. This sequence encodes CSVESGQGMETQYF.

This clone was seen a handful of times. The chain combines TRBV5-6 with TRBJ2-3; 8 positions match TRBD2. Germline V gene sequence: CDR1 SGHDT, CDR2 YYEEEE. This CDR3 contains 16 residues. V trimming: 3 bases; J trimming: 3 bases; junction bases outside the gene matches: 9. The CDR3: CASSSGGLEGTDTQYF. The DNA of the CDR3 is TGTGCCAGCAGCTCGGGAGGGCTAGAAGGAACAGATACGCAGTATTTT.

The chain joins TRBV7-9 to TRBJ2-5; TRBD1 is a possible D gene (5 bases). From germline, CDR1 is SEHNR and CDR2 FQNEAQ (reference sequence). CDR3 length: 14 residues. V lost 5 bases, J lost 5 bases, and 15 bases lay in between. In DNA, the CDR3 is TGTGCCAGCAGCAGCCCGACAGTACCGGAGACCCAGTACTTC. Translating gives CASSSPTVPETQYF.

A few counts support this clone. This rearrangement joins TRBV6-5 to TRBJ2-1; 10 bases agree with TRBD2. Germline CDR1 and CDR2: MNHEY and SVGAGI. Trimming cost V 5 bases and J 9 bases; bases outside gene matches: 4. The CDR3 sequence is 13 residues long. For the CDR3, the DNA is TGTGCCAGCAGTCTAGCGGGAGTCGGTGAGCAGTTCTTC. Translating it yields CASSLAGVGEQFF.

The CDR3 reads CARSCTTGKGYGYTF. DNA of the CDR3: TGTGCCAGAAGCTGTACGACAGGGAAGGGCTATGGCTACACCTTC. The chain uses TRBV7-5 and TRBJ1-2; the table's TRBD1 call for D was not verified on the DNA. TRBV7-5 is a pseudogene. This CDR3 spans 15 amino acids.

This clone was seen a handful of times. The CDR3 spells CASSLGTSGRNEQFF. CDR3 nucleotides: TGTGCCAGCAGCCTGGGGACTAGCGGGAGAAATGAGCAGTTCTTC. This chain connects TRBV7-9 to TRBJ2-1, with 14 bases fitting TRBD2. V shed 5 bases and J 7 bases; nucleotides not matched to a gene: 4. There are 15 residues in the CDR3. Germline-derived CDR1 and CDR2 are SEHNR and FQNEAQ (reference sequence).

This clone was detected only a few times. The gene calls are TRBV11-1 and TRBJ2-7; maybe TRBD2 (5 bases). Germline V gene lookup returns CDR1 SGHAT and CDR2 FQDESV (reference sequence). There are 12 residues in the CDR3. Trimming removed 4 bases from V and 5 bases from J, with 9 bases in between. The CDR3 nucleotides are TGTGCCAGCAGCTCGACGGGGAACGAGCAGTACTTC. Translated, it gives CASSSTGNEQYF. The full variable domain, with the rest looked up from reference TRBV11-1 and TRBJ2-7, is EAEVAQSPRYKITEKSQAVAFWCDPISGHATLYWYRQILGQGPELLVQFQDESVVDDSQLPKDRFSAERLKGVDSTLKIQPAELGDSAMYLCASSSTGNEQYFGPGTRLTVT.

This clone was observed a handful of times. The chain employs TRBV7-6 and TRBJ1-1, with D unresolved. The CDR3 length is 14 residues. From germline, CDR1 is SGHVS and CDR2 FNYEAQ. Trimming stripped 5 bases from V and 3 bases from J, with 13 bases between. CDR3 amino acids: CASSPYREDTEAFF. The CDR3 DNA reads as TGTGCCAGCAGCCCGTACCGGGAGGACACTGAAGCTTTCTTT.

This clone was seen a few times. The rearrangement joins TRBV9 to TRBJ2-7; D unresolved. The CDR3 extends over 18 amino acids. V was clipped by 3 bases and J by 3 bases, with 25 bases between them. Germline V gene sequence: CDR1 SGDLS, CDR2 YYNGEE. As DNA, the CDR3 is TGTGCCAGCAGCGCAGAGCCTAGGTGGCGAAACCGATACTACGAGCAGTACTTC. This gives the protein CASSAEPRWRNRYYEQYF.

The rearrangement joins TRBV4-1 to TRBJ2-4; D unclear. V lost 1 base and J lost 6, with 7 bases in between. The CDR3 length is 13 residues. CDR1 is MGHRA, CDR2 YSYEKL, per germline. This chain's CDR3 is CASSQAPGNIQYF. The CDR3, as DNA: TGCGCCAGCAGCCAAGCCCCGGGAAACATTCAGTACTTC.

The CDR3 protein is CASSLRSHNEQFF. The CDR3, as DNA: TGTGCCAGCAGCCTTCGTTCCCACAATGAGCAGTTCTTC. The chain joins TRBV7-6 to TRBJ2-1; D not resolved. Trimming pared 5 bases from V and 5 bases from J, leaving 10 bases between. CDR3 length equals 13 residues. Germline-derived CDR1 and CDR2 are SGHVS and FNYEAQ. Combining the CDR3 with reference TRBV7-6 and TRBJ2-1 gives the whole variable domain GAGVSQSPRYKVTKRGQDVALRCDPISGHVSLYWYRQALGQGPEFLTYFNYEAQQDKSGLPNDRFSAERPEGSISTLTIQRTEQRDSAMYRCASSLRSHNEQFFGPGTRLTVL.

This clone was counted a single time. The chain couples TRBV28 to TRBJ1-2; possibly TRBD1 for D (5 bases). The CDR3 extends over 18 amino acids. V dropped 6 bases and J dropped 4 bases, with 27 bases sitting between them. CDR1 is MDHEN, CDR2 SYDVKM, per germline. CDR3 DNA: TGTGCCAGCAGCACAACCCGTCAAGGGGCAGGCTTTTTCTATGGCTACACCTTC. Translation gives CASSTTRQGAGFFYGYTF.

This clone turned up a few times. J is TRBJ2-1 and V is TRBV2, with 7 positions matching TRBD1. Germline V gene lookup returns CDR1 SNHLY and CDR2 FYNNEI. V lost 3 bases, J lost 5 bases, and 10 bases stayed unmatched. The CDR3 loop spans 16 amino acids. Here the CDR3 reads CASSESGTVWDNEQFF. The CDR3 DNA is TGTGCCAGCAGTGAGTCCGGGACAGTGTGGGACAATGAGCAGTTCTTC.